The 3 T cell receptor beta chains below all came from one sample that was sequenced in a study of blood T cell repertoires in COVID-19. TCRdb's table, derived via immunoSEQ multiplex PCR, lists solely in-frame clones and lacks some. The sample includes some 75,000 clones, around nine tenths of them seen just once. Sequencing was done on a sample of peripheral blood. All receptors derive from a man aged 65 to 85 with active or convalescent COVID-19.

This chain joins TRBV28 and TRBJ2-2; TRBD2 matches at 7 bases. Trimming removed 2 bases from V and 1 base from J; junction bases left unmatched: 4. From germline, CDR1 is MDHEN and CDR2 SYDVKM. CDR3 length: 16 amino acids. The DNA of the CDR3 is TGTGCCAGCAGTTTACTCCTAGCGGTGAACACCGGGGAGCTGTTTTTT. Its protein product is CASSLLLAVNTGELFF.

The rearrangement uses TRBV5-1 and TRBJ1-1, with D unresolved. The germline CDR1 and CDR2 sequences are SGHRS and YFSETQ. Trimming removed 2 bases at V and 4 bases at J, with 15 bases between. The length of the CDR3 is 15 residues. CDR3 sequence (DNA): TGCGCCAGCAGCTTTTCAAGCCAGGCTGGCACTGAAGCTTTCTTT. Its translation is CASSFSSQAGTEAFF.

The CDR3 sequence: CASSLDVWGQPQHF. In DNA form, the CDR3 reads TGTGCCAGCAGCTTAGATGTATGGGGCCAGCCCCAGCATTTT. This chain uses TRBV7-9 with TRBJ1-5, with a possible D match to TRBD1 (5 bases). This CDR3 is built from 14 residues. V lost 1 base and J 7 bases, leaving 11 bases between the germline ends. Per the germline V gene, CDR1 is SEHNR and CDR2 is FQNEAQ (reference sequence).